These 18 T cell receptor beta chains came from one sample sequenced in a study of blood T cell repertoires in COVID-19. Only in-frame clones appear in the TCRdb table, and some are missing; sequencing was by immunoSEQ multiplex PCR. Of 52,000 or so clones listed, around 83% were seen once; the top ten hold roughly 6.4%. The sequencing sample was made of peripheral blood. These receptors were taken from a human donor in a cohort sampled during active or convalescent COVID-19.

V and J are TRBV19 and TRBJ1-6; the match to TRBD1 covers 9 bases. V dropped 3 bases and J dropped 8; count of bases not matched to a gene: 5. Germline V gene sequence: CDR1 LNHDA, CDR2 SQIVND (reference sequence). The CDR3 spans 15 residues. The CDR3 DNA is TGTGCCAGTAGTATTGGGACAGGGTTGGATTCACCCCTCCACTTT. This codes for CASSIGTGLDSPLHF.

CDR3 sequence: CASSVGGRGTDTQYF. CDR3 nucleotide sequence: TGTGCCAGCAGCGTAGGGGGTAGGGGGACAGATACGCAGTATTTT. The rearrangement joins TRBV9 to TRBJ2-3; D may be TRBD1 (6 bases). V dropped 0 bases and J dropped 3 bases, with 11 bases sitting between them. Germline values: CDR1 SGDLS, CDR2 YYNGEE. This CDR3 comprises 15 residues.

The count of this clone is one. The rearrangement links TRBV27 to TRBJ1-2, with 10 bases that match TRBD1. V trimming: 6 bases; J trimming: 7 bases; junction bases outside the gene matches: 11. CDR1 and CDR2 from the germline V gene are MNHEY and SMNVEV (reference sequence). CDR3 length: 15 amino acids. The CDR3 DNA reads as TGTGCCAGCAGCCTCAAGCCGGGACAGGGGTTTGGCTACACCTTC. Encoded protein: CASSLKPGQGFGYTF.

This chain connects TRBV23-1 to TRBJ2-7; weak D call: TRBD1 (5 bases). TRBV23-1 is sorted into the ORF group, with uncertain function. V lost 3 bases and J lost 4, with 16 bases in between. This CDR3 has 15 amino acids. CDR3 DNA sequence: TGCGCCAGCAGTCAGAAGGGGCTCTCATGTTACGAGCAGTACTTC. Translation gives CASSQKGLSCYEQYF.

This clone has more than one count but fewer than ten. The genes are TRBV4-1 and TRBJ2-7; D not certain. CDR1 is MGHRA and CDR2 is YSYEKL in the germline V gene. Trimming stripped 0 bases from V and 0 bases from J, with 6 bases between. The CDR3 loop spans 14 amino acids. The CDR3 DNA reads as TGCGCCAGCAGCCAAGAGACTTTCTCCTACGAGCAGTACTTC. Translation: CASSQETFSYEQYF.

The chain combines TRBV4-3 with TRBJ1-5, with TRBD1 as a possible D gene (6 bases). The CDR3 sequence is 14 residues long. Trimming took 0 bases from V and 4 from J, leaving 7 bases between them. Germline CDR1 LGHNA, CDR2 YSLEER. This CDR3 is CASSQDRGNQPQHF. Here the CDR3 DNA reads TGCGCCAGCAGCCAAGACAGGGGTAATCAGCCCCAGCATTTT.

The rearrangement links TRBV18 to TRBJ1-5; 7 bases line up with TRBD1. V shed 6 bases and J 3 bases; nucleotides not matched to a gene: 8. CDR1 KGHSH and CDR2 LQKENI come from the germline V gene. The CDR3 consists of 15 residues. CDR3 sequence reads: CASSLRQGTNQPQHF. CDR3 DNA sequence: TGTGCCAGCTCCCTACGACAGGGAACCAATCAGCCCCAGCATTTT.

The gene calls are TRBV12-3 or TRBV12-4 and TRBJ1-1; the match to TRBD1 covers 8 bases. The CDR3 has 13 residues. With 1 base clipped from V and 10 bases from J, the junction kept 5 bases outside the gene matches. The CDR3 sequence is CASSLVGQVVAFF. The CDR3 DNA reads as TGTGCCAGCAGTTTAGTGGGACAGGTTGTAGCTTTCTTT.

The chain recombines TRBV4-2 with TRBJ2-7; D remains unclear. This CDR3 comprises 15 residues. Germline V lookup: CDR1 LGHNA, CDR2 YNFKEQ. The V gene lost 0 bases and the J gene lost 6 bases, with 15 bases spanning the gap. CDR3 DNA sequence: TGTGCCAGCAGCCAAGATGCAGCGTTTATCTTCGAGCAGTACTTC. Translating gives CASSQDAAFIFEQYF.

V is TRBV19 and J is TRBJ2-2, with 8 bases lining up with TRBD1. Germline trimming cut 5 bases from V and 4 bases from J; bases unmatched to any gene: 0. Germline V gene sequence: CDR1 LNHDA, CDR2 SQIVND (reference sequence). The CDR3 sequence is 13 residues long. The CDR3 region is CASSDRGTGELFF. CDR3 nucleotides: TGTGCCAGTAGTGACAGGGGCACCGGGGAGCTGTTTTTT.

The sample holds a few counts of this clone. J is TRBJ2-5 and V is TRBV7-8, with 7 bases fitting TRBD1. The CDR3 spans 16 residues. Germline V gene sequence: CDR1 SGHVS, CDR2 FQNEAQ. The J segment lost 4 bases and the V segment lost 1 base, leaving 9 bases of the junction unmatched. The CDR3 DNA reads TGTGCCAGCAGCTTAGGTCGAGGGACAGCCACAGAGACCCAGTACTTC. Translation: CASSLGRGTATETQYF.

The chain carries TRBV4-1 and TRBJ1-6, with D perhaps TRBD1 (5 bases). In germline, CDR1 is MGHRA, CDR2 YSYEKL. This CDR3 comprises 15 residues. The V gene lost 4 bases and the J gene lost 7 bases, with 14 bases spanning the gap. This chain's CDR3 is CASSPQALLNSPLHF. DNA of the CDR3: TGCGCCAGCAGCCCACAGGCCTTACTAAATTCACCCCTCCACTTT.

This chain links TRBV2 with TRBJ2-5; D might be TRBD1 (6 bases). CDR1 is SNHLY, CDR2 FYNNEI, per germline. CDR3 length: 15 residues. V was cut by 8 bases and J by 3 bases, with 19 bases left in between. As DNA, the CDR3 is TGTGCCAGCGCGTACACCCGGGACAAGAAAGAGACCCAGTACTTC. As protein: CASAYTRDKKETQYF.

The chain carries TRBV30 and TRBJ2-3, with D maybe TRBD1 (5 bases). Trimming pared 0 bases from V and 1 base from J, leaving 5 bases between. The CDR3 consists of 13 residues. Per germline, CDR1 GTSNPN and CDR2 SVGIG (reference sequence). The CDR3 DNA reads as TGTGCCTGGAGTGTAGGGGGCACAGATACGCAGTATTTT. Its translation is CAWSVGGTDTQYF.

This chain joins TRBV9 and TRBJ1-2; TRBD1 aligns across 7 bases. V dropped 0 bases and J dropped 6; count of bases not matched to a gene: 8. Germline CDR1 SGDLS, CDR2 YYNGEE. This CDR3 has 15 residues. Here the CDR3 DNA reads TGTGCCAGCAGCGTAGCTGAGGGGGCGCATGATGGCTACACCTTC. This codes for CASSVAEGAHDGYTF.

Comments on this clone: The junction differs from germline at one of its ends, possibly a read error. The chain recombines TRBV27 with TRBJ1-6, with D possibly being TRBD1 (6 bases). This CDR3 contains 14 residues. Germline CDR1 MNHEY, CDR2 SMNVEV (reference sequence). CDR3 nucleotide sequence: TGTGCCAGCAGAACGGACAGAGTAAATTCACCCCCCCACTTT. As protein: CASRTDRVNSPPHF.

V gene TRBV9 combines with J gene TRBJ2-6, with D possibly being TRBD2 (6 bases). This CDR3 is built from 15 residues. Germline CDR1 SGDLS, CDR2 YYNGEE. The ends were cut back, 3 bases at V and 4 bases at J, with 11 bases in the middle. The CDR3 loop reads CASSGGGNGANVLTF. CDR3 DNA sequence: TGTGCCAGCAGCGGAGGAGGGAACGGGGCCAACGTCCTGACTTTC. The full variable domain, in which reference TRBV9 and TRBJ2-6 provide the parts outside the CDR3, is DSGVTQTPKHLITATGQRVTLRCSPRSGDLSVYWYQQSLDQGLQFLIQYYNGEERAKGNILERFSAQQFPDLHSELNLSSLELGDSALYFCASSGGGNGANVLTFGAGSRLTVL.

The chain combines TRBV6-2 or TRBV6-3 with TRBJ1-2, with 10 bases that match TRBD1. V lost 5 bases and J lost 8; bases outside the gene matches: 8. The CDR3 totals 14 residues. Germline V gene sequence: CDR1 MNHEY, CDR2 SVGEGT. The CDR3 nucleotides read TGTGCCAGCAGTAATACGACAGGGGGCTTCGGCTACACCTTC. The encoded protein is CASSNTTGGFGYTF.